This T cell receptor beta chain was profiled in a study of neoadjuvant anti-PD-1 for oral cavity cancer (dated by TCRdb to about 2021). Describing the broader study: Three to four biweekly doses of nivolumab at 3 mg/kg were mostly administered to patients before curative-intent surgical resection. The parent correlative cohort included around 12 patients, with an approximately 34% response rate. A fourth nivolumab dose was given around day 43 to patients without progression, and definitive surgical resection was performed in those patients on days 50-56. Responders were defined as patients with complete response, partial response or stable disease by RECIST 1.1; non-responders were defined as patients with progression.

Overall study results and their limits: Higher pretreatment blood TCRbeta clonality and lower post-treatment tumor TCRbeta clonality were correlated with higher pretreatment blood Treg/Th17 ratios. The TCR analyses had only a few patients in each response group, and the authors called for validation in larger cohorts. After neoadjuvant nivolumab, T cell clonality (Gini index) in PBMCs was significantly higher in non-responders than in responders.

For deep sequencing, PBMC libraries mostly used around 500 ng of input genomic DNA, with six replicates for each sample. Following the manufacturer's instructions, the team built TCRbeta libraries using the immunoSEQ hsTCRbeta kit. An Illumina NovaSeq 6000 S4 flow cell was used to sequence the final libraries, which had first been combined to 3 nM. Processing in the source paper ran as follows. The immunoSEQ Analyzer handled quality control and preprocessing of the raw data. The analysis was restricted to productive rearrangements, with each unique CDR3 amino acid sequence defining a clonotype. Repertoire clonality was estimated as the Gini-Simpson index, which was calculated using the R package tcR. Gini indices were compared with Student's t test, and associations with tumor size change were assessed by Pearson correlation. The immuneACCESS repertoire file appears here via TCRdb, limited to in-frame rearrangements. These files lack a portion of the clones; in checked studies, under half of the deficit traces to unresolved V genes, and the cause of the others is not known. The DNA was the basis for D and trimming; V, J and clone size are from that table. Counted in this sample were around 32,000 clones; roughly 80% of them appeared once. The ten largest clones add up to almost 3.5% of the sample.

CDR1 and CDR2, per the germline V gene, are MNHNS and SASEGT. V is trimmed back by 1 base and J by 3 bases, and the junction contains 5 bases that no gene match accounts for. Reading from cysteine to phenylalanine, the CDR3 counts 16 amino acids. The read is trimmed to its CDR3 DNA, 48 bases read in frame from base 1. This clone has more than one count but fewer than ten. The antigen this receptor binds is unknown. No base qualities exist here, and no much larger clone lies one base off it. The sample's time point label, decoded: after neoadjuvant nivolumab, at surgical resection. The patients had newly diagnosed stage II-IVA oral cavity squamous cell carcinoma and had not received any prior systemic or radiation treatment. Everyone in the cohort had locally advanced, HPV-negative oral cavity squamous cell carcinoma. Peripheral blood mononuclear cells were analyzed directly and were not maintained or expanded in culture. The samples were obtained from a longitudinal correlative study of a single-arm phase II trial testing neoadjuvant nivolumab in oral cavity squamous cell carcinoma. Subject-matched pre- and post-treatment PBMCs and tumors from three responders and three non-responders underwent genomic DNA-based TCRbeta sequencing. Peripheral blood mononuclear cells were collected once before nivolumab treatment and again after treatment, at the time of surgery. The Maxwell RSC DNA from Cells kit was used to isolate genomic DNA from PBMCs.

The specimen comprised PBMCs, sampled after nivolumab (anti-PD-1) treatment. This chain is built from TRBV6-1 and TRBJ1-5; 8 bases in the junction line up with TRBD1. This sequence was found in a person aged 40 to 85 with oral cavity squamous cell carcinoma. The CDR3 has the sequence CASSEGQGSANQPQHF. The DNA sequence is as follows: TGTGCCAGCAGTGAAGGACAGGGGTCGGCCAATCAGCCCCAGCATTTT.